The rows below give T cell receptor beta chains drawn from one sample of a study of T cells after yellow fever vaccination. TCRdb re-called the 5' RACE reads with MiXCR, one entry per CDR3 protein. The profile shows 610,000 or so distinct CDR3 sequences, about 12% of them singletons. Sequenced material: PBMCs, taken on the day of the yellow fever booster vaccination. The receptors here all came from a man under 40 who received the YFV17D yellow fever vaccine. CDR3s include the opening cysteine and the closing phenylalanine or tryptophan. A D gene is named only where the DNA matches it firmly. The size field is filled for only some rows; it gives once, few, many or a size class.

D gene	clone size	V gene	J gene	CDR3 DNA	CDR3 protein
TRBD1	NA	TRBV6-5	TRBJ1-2	TGTGCCAGCAGTTACCAGGGGGCGTCCTATGGCTACACCTTC	CASSYQGASYGYTF
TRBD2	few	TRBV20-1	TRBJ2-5	TGCAGTGCCAGAGAGCTAGCGGAAGAGACCCAGTACTTC	CSARELAEETQYF
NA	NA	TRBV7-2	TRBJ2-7	TGTGCCAGCAGCTTTCTTACGGACGAGCAGTACTTC	CASSFLTDEQYF
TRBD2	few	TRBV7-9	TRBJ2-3	TGTGCCAGCAGCGGGACTAGCGGGAGAAGTACGCAGTATTTT	CASSGTSGRSTQYF
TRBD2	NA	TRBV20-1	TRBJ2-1	TGCAGTGCTAGATCTGGACTAGCGGACAATGAGCAGTTCTTC	CSARSGLADNEQFF
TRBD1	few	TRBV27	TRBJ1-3	TGTGCCAGCACAACAGGGGGTGGAAACACCATATATTTT	CASTTGGGNTIYF
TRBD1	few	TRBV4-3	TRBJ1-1	TGCGCCAGCAGCCCTCTTACAGGGGATGGGAACACTGAAGCTTTCTTT	CASSPLTGDGNTEAFF
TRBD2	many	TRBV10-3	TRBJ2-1	TGTGCCATCAGTGGGTATCTGATAGCGGGAGCGGCTGAGCAGTTCTTC	CAISGYLIAGAAEQFF
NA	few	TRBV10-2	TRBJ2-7	TGCGCCAGTCGGGCCCCAGACAGATACGAGCAGTACTTC	CASRAPDRYEQYF
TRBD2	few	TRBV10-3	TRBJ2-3	TGTGCCATCAGTGAGTCGCTAGCGGGAGTGGCAGATACGCAGTATTTT	CAISESLAGVADTQYF
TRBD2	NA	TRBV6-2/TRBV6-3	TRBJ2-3	TGTGCCAGCAGGCACGGGGGACTAGCGGGAGGCACAAACGTCAGGGATACGCAGTATTTT	CASRHGGLAGGTNVRDTQYF
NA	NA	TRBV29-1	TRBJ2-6	TGCAGCGTCCAGAGCCCTGGGGCCAACGTCCTGACTTTC	CSVQSPGANVLTF
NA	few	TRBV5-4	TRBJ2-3	TGTGCCAGCAGCTTGGTGTCGACTCGGAGAGATACGCAGTATTTT	CASSLVSTRRDTQYF
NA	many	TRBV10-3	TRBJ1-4	TGTGCCATCGCTCCCGGGACTAATGAAAAACTGTTTTTT	CAIAPGTNEKLFF
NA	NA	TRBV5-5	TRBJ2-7	TGTGCCAGCAGCTTGTATGCGGGACTCTCCTACGAGCAGTACTTC	CASSLYAGLSYEQYF
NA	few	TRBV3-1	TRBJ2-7	TGTGCCAGCAGCCTTAGACCGGACACCTCCTACGAGCAGTACTTC	CASSLRPDTSYEQYF
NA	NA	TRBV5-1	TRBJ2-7	TGCGCCAGCAGCTCTCTGGCACAGGACTCCCTCTCCTACGAGCAGTACTTC	CASSSLAQDSLSYEQYF
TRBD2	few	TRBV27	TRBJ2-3	TGTGCCAGCAGTTTATTGCGGAGCGGGAGTTTTTTAGATACGCAGTATTTT	CASSLLRSGSFLDTQYF
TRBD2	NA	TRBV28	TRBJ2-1	TGTGCCAGCAGTACCGGGACTAGCGGGATTGTCTACTACAATGAGCAGTTCTTC	CASSTGTSGIVYYNEQFF
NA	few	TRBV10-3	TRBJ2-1	TGTGCCACCCAGGGCAGCTCCTACAATGAGCAGTTCTTC	CATQGSSYNEQFF
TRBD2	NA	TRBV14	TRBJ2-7	TGTGCCAGCAGCCAATCCCCCGGGGGGACCTCGCACTTC	CASSQSPGGTSHF
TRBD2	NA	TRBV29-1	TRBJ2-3	TGCAGCGTTGGCCTAGCGGGGAGCACAGATACGCAGTATTTT	CSVGLAGSTDTQYF
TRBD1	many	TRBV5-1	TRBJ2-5	TGCGCCAGCAGCCCGTCGGGACAGTCAGAGACCCAGTACTTC	CASSPSGQSETQYF
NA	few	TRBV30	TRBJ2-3	TGTGCCTGGATCCCCTCGAACACAGATACGCAGTATTTT	CAWIPSNTDTQYF
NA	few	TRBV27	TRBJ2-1	TGTGCCAGCAGTCGAACAACAGTGCTCCCTAACAATGAGCAGTTCTTC	CASSRTTVLPNNEQFF
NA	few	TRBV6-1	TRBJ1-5	TGTGCCAGCAGTCCGACGGAGAACGTTCGGCCCCAGCATTTT	CASSPTENVRPQHF
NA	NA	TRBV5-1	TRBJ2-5	TGCGCCAGCACGGAGGGGGTAGCGGTTCAGACCCAGTACTTC	CASTEGVAVQTQYF
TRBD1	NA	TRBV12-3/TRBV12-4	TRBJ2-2	TGTGCCAGCAGTTTTGGGACAGGGGTCGGGGAGCTGTTTTTT	CASSFGTGVGELFF
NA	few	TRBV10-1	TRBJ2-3	TGCGCCAGCAGAGCCGGGGGAGGCACAGATACGCAGTATTTT	CASRAGGGTDTQYF
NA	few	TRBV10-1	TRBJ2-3	TGCGCCAGCAGTGAAGAGACCACAGATACGCAGTATTTT	CASSEETTDTQYF
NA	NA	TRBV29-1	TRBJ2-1	TGCAGCGTTGAACGCGGGGCGTTCTCCTACAATGAGCAGTTCTTC	CSVERGAFSYNEQFF
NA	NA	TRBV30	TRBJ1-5	TGTGCCTGGAGTCAGAATAGCAATCAGCCCCAGCATTTT	CAWSQNSNQPQHF
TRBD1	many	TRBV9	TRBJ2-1	TGTGCCAGCAGCGTAGTTGACAGGGACCACTACAATGAGCAGTTCTTC	CASSVVDRDHYNEQFF
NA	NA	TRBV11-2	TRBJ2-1	TGTGCCAGCAGCTTAGCGGGACCCGCAGAGCAGTTCTTC	CASSLAGPAEQFF
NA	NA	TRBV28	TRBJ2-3	TGTGCCAGTACTTATCAGGGTTACGATACGCAGTATTTT	CASTYQGYDTQYF
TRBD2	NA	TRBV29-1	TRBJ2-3	TGCAGCGTTCCCTCTAGCGGGGCTGTAGATACGCAGTATTTT	CSVPSSGAVDTQYF
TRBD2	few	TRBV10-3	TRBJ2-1	TGTGCCATCAGTGAAAAGACTAGCGGGAGGGGTGAGCAGTTCTTC	CAISEKTSGRGEQFF
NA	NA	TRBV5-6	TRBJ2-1	TGTGCCAGCAGCGAGGACGGTTACAATGAGCAGTTCTTC	CASSEDGYNEQFF
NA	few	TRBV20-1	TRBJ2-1	TGCAGTGCTACCGACGGACGCGCCTACAATGAGCAGTTCTTC	CSATDGRAYNEQFF
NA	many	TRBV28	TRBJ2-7	TGTGCCAGCAGTCCTACCCCACTAGGGGTCCAGTACTTC	CASSPTPLGVQYF
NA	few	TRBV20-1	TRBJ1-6	TGCAGTGCTTCCCGGGGGTCCGAGAGTAATTCACCCCTCCACTTT	CSASRGSESNSPLHF
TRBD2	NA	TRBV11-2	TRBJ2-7	TGTGCCAGCAGCTTAGTGGGTAGCGGGAGCGAGCAGTACTTC	CASSLVGSGSEQYF
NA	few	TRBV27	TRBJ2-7	TGTGCCAGCAGGTCTACAAGGGAGCGGCTCTACGAGCAGTACTTC	CASRSTRERLYEQYF
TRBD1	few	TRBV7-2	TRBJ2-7	TGTGCCAGCAGCCCAAGGGGGCGGACTGACTACGAGCAGTACTTC	CASSPRGRTDYEQYF
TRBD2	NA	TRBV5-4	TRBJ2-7	TGTGCCAGCAGCTCTGATCGTTTCAGACTAGCGGGAGGCTCCTACGAGCAGTACTTC	CASSSDRFRLAGGSYEQYF
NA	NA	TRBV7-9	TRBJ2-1	TGTGCCAGCAGCTTAGCGGGGCTTTTAGCAACCAATGAGCAGTTCTTC	CASSLAGLLATNEQFF
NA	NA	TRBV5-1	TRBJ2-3	TGCGCCAGCAGCGGGCGGACCGACTCAGATACGCAGTATTTT	CASSGRTDSDTQYF
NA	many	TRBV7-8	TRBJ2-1	TGTGCCAGCAGCTTATTGGGGTTAGTCTATGAGCAGTTCTTC	CASSLLGLVYEQFF
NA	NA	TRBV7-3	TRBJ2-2	TGTGCCAGCAGTGTAGGGGCCTCAGGGGCAAGAACCGGGGAGCTGTTTTTT	CASSVGASGARTGELFF